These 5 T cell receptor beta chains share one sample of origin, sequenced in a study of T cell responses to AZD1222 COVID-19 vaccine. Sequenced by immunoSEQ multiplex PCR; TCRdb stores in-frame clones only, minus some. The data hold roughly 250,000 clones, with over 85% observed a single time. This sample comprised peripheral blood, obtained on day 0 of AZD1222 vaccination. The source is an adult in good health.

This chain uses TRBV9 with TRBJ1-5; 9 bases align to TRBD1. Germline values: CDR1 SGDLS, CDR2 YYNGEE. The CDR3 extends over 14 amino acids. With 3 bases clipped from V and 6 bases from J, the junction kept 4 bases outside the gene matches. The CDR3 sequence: CASSAQGASQPQHF. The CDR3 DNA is TGTGCCAGCAGCGCACAGGGGGCTAGTCAGCCCCAGCATTTT.

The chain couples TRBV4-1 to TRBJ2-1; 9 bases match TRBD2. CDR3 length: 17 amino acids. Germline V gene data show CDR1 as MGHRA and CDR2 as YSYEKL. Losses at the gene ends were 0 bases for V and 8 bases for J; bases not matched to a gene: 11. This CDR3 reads CASSQDEAGGAWDEQFF. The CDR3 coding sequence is TGCGCCAGCAGCCAAGATGAAGCGGGAGGAGCTTGGGATGAGCAGTTCTTC.

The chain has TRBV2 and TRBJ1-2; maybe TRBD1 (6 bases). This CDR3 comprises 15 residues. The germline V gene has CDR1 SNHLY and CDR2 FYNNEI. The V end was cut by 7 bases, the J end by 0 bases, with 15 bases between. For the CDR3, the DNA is TGTGCCAGCACCATTACAGGGAAACCTAACTATGGCTACACCTTC. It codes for CASTITGKPNYGYTF.

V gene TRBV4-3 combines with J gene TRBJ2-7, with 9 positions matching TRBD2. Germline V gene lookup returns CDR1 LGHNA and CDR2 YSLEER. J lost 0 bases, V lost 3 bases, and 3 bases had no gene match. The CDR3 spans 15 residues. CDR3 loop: CASSHHSGSSYEQYF. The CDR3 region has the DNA TGCGCCAGCAGCCACCATAGCGGGAGCTCCTACGAGCAGTACTTC.

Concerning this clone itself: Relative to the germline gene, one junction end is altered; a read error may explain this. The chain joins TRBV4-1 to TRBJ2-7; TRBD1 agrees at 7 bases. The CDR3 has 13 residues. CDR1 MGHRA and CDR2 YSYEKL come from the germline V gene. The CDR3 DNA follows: TGCGCCAGCAGCCAAGACCCGCCGCGACAGGGAAACTTC. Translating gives CASSQDPPRQGNF.